The entry below describes one T cell receptor beta chain. This sample is part of a study of PD-L1 blockade in urothelial cancer. CDR1 is SEHNR, CDR2 FQNEAQ, per germline (reference sequence). The CDR3 is made up of 16 amino acids. V lost 2 bases and J lost 4; bases outside the gene matches: 10. Indicated time point: peripheral blood 6 weeks after treatment start. Each patient supplied 1 to 8 pretreatment and on-treatment samples. Assay used: immunoSEQ multiplex PCR; TCRdb lists only in-frame clones, some missing. The sample consists of tens of thousands of clones, about 88% of them appearing once. J is TRBJ2-7 and V is TRBV7-9; 8 nucleotides agree with TRBD1. This TCR derives from a man between 65 and 79 years old with urothelial cancer. Here the sequenced sample was PBMCs, taken around atezolizumab (anti-PD-L1) treatment. The CDR3 here is CASSLLGQGASYEQYF. The CDR3, as DNA: TGTGCCAGCAGCTTATTGGGTCAGGGGGCCTCTTACGAGCAGTACTTC.